This note documents a single TCR beta chain sequence. Its antigen is currently unknown. TCRdb reprocessed the RACE reads via MiXCR and lists one record per CDR3 protein. The sample includes approximately 95,000 distinct CDR3 sequences, about 10% of them seen just once. Stated time point: patch test 2, 6 weeks after DPC sensitization. Treatment noted: therapeutic diphenylcyclopropenone sensitization with weekly scalp DPC. This sample stems from a study of human T cells and chemical hapten exposure. Study background: Patches that contained 0.01% DPC were applied to the upper back and read at 6 days.

Study results and caveats: Expanded TCRs formed significantly more large CDR3 similarity clusters than controls.

The specimen was whole blood, collected in connection with sensitization to the hapten diphenylcyclopropenone (DPC). This receptor was taken from a woman aged 40 to 50 with alopecia areata. Some clones in this sample may be carry-over from other donors' samples.

CDR3 coding DNA: TGTGCCAGCACCCCGGGGGGGGTAAATACGCAGTATTTT. Residues: CASTPGGVNTQYF. The chain uses TRBV6-6 and TRBJ2-3; 8 nucleotides match TRBD2. The germline V gene has CDR1 MNHNY and CDR2 SVGAGI (reference sequence). This CDR3 is built from 13 residues. V lost 7 bases, J lost 7 bases, and 7 bases stayed unmatched.